This T cell receptor beta chain is from a study of blood T cell repertoires in COVID-19. CDR3 size: 13 residues. The germline V and J ends were trimmed by 0 bases and 11 bases, with 11 bases remaining between them. CDR1 and CDR2 (germline): LGHDT, YNNKEL (reference sequence). TCRdb's table, derived via immunoSEQ multiplex PCR, lists solely in-frame clones and lacks some. The sample shows about 110,000 clones, 70% to 80% of them seen only once. The sequenced sample was peripheral blood. The chain links TRBV3-1 (or the pseudogene TRBV3-2) to TRBJ1-5; a possible D gene is TRBD1 (5 bases). This clonotype originated in a human donor with acute or convalescent COVID-19. The donor label of this sample is uncertain. The CDR3 DNA sequence: TGTGCCAGCAGCCAAGATTGGGGCGGAGCCCAGCATTTT. Amino acids: CASSQDWGGAQHF.